This T cell receptor beta chain was sequenced for a study of blood T cell repertoires in COVID-19. Study overall: Acute and convalescent COVID-19 specimens originated in the United States, Italy and Spain.

Germline CDR1 reads MNHEY; CDR2 reads SMNVEV (reference sequence). The CDR3 spans 14 residues. The ends were cut back, 1 base at V and 1 base at J, with 7 bases in the middle. Using immunoSEQ multiplex PCR, the repertoire was profiled, and TCRdb retains in-frame clones only, with some absent. Found here are some 150,000 clones, roughly 89% of them singletons; the top ten hold 3.7%. The V call is TRBV27, the J call TRBJ1-1, with D hard to call. The sequencing sample was made of peripheral blood. The origin of this receptor is a man between 18 and 29 years old with active or convalescent COVID-19. The CDR3 nucleotides read TGTGCCAGCAGTTTATACGCAGGGAACACTGAAGCTTTCTTT. Its protein product is CASSLYAGNTEAFF.